One sample yielded the 11 T cell receptor beta chains listed below, sequenced in a study of human T cells and chemical hapten exposure. Each cDNA molecule in the library carried unique molecular identifiers. TCRdb independently ran MiXCR on the reads; one entry per CDR3 protein. The sample has several hundred distinct CDR3 sequences, around two thirds seen once. Treatment noted: therapeutic diphenylcyclopropenone sensitization with weekly scalp DPC. The material was whole blood, obtained before DPC sensitization or 2, 6, or about 24 weeks after (not recorded which). Source of these receptors: an adult with alopecia areata. Some clones in this sample may be carry-over from other donors' samples. This table probably holds off-target reads from a library built for another chain.

The chain employs TRBV28 and TRBJ2-7; 9 bases are shared with TRBD1. V lost 7 bases to trimming and J lost 9 bases; unmatched junction nucleotides: 16. Germline V lookup: CDR1 MDHEN, CDR2 SYDVKM. There are 15 residues in the CDR3. The CDR3 region is CASTSRTGVRTGQYF. DNA for the CDR3: TGTGCCAGCACCTCCCGGACAGGGGTCCGGACGGGGCAGTACTTC. The full variable domain, with the rest looked up from reference TRBV28 and TRBJ2-7, is DVKVTQSSRYLVKRTGEKVFLECVQDMDHENMFWYRQDPGLGLRLIYFSYDVKMKEKGDIPEGYSVSREKKERFSLILESASTNQTSMYLCASTSRTGVRTGQYFGPGTRLTVT.

The V and J genes are TRBV18 and TRBJ2-5, with 8 bases that match TRBD1. V lost 3 bases, J lost 1 base, and 1 base stayed unmatched. The CDR3 extends over 14 amino acids. Germline CDR1 reads KGHSH; CDR2 reads LQKENI. In DNA, the CDR3 is TGTGCCAGCTCACCGGACAGGGTCCAAGAGACCCAGTACTTC. It translates to CASSPDRVQETQYF.

The CDR3 loop is CASSFPAAGGGAHYGYTF. For the CDR3, the DNA is TGTGCCAGCAGTTTTCCCGCAGCCGGTGGAGGGGCCCACTATGGCTACACCTTC. This chain connects TRBV28 to TRBJ1-2; tentative D call: TRBD1 (5 bases). V was pared by 3 bases and J by 3 bases, with 23 bases between. Per germline, CDR1 MDHEN and CDR2 SYDVKM. The CDR3 loop spans 18 amino acids.

J is TRBJ2-7 and V is TRBV28; 13 bases match TRBD2. The V segment lost 6 bases and the J segment 3 bases; nucleotides outside the gene matches: 11. Germline lookup yields CDR1 MDHEN and CDR2 SYDVKM. The CDR3 extends over 17 amino acids. For the CDR3, the DNA is TGTGCCAGCAGGCTAGGACTCCGACTAGCGGGAGGCTACGAGCAGTACTTC. Translating it yields CASRLGLRLAGGYEQYF.

V gene TRBV7-2 combines with J gene TRBJ2-7; D gene ambiguous. Germline CDR1 is SGHTA and CDR2 is FQGNSA. This CDR3 is built from 13 residues. Deletions cut 5 bases from V and 2 bases from J, with 10 bases between. DNA for the CDR3: TGTGCCAGCAGCCCAACCGGACCCTACGAGCAGTACTTC. Amino acids: CASSPTGPYEQYF.

This clonotype was recorded once. The rearrangement links TRBV7-9 to TRBJ2-1, with a tentative D call TRBD1 (5 bases). CDR3 length equals 14 residues. Germline V gives CDR1 SEHNR, CDR2 FQNEAQ (reference sequence). Between the trimmed V and J ends, which lost 6 bases and 3 bases, there was a span of 12 bases. CDR3 protein: CASRSTGVYNEQFF. The CDR3 DNA reads as TGTGCCAGCAGGTCAACAGGAGTCTACAATGAGCAGTTCTTC.

J is TRBJ1-5 and V is TRBV2; D is possibly TRBD1 (5 bases). This CDR3 contains 14 residues. CDR1 is SNHLY, CDR2 FYNNEI, per germline. Trimming took off 7 bases at V and 8 bases at J, with 18 bases between the two ends. The CDR3 coding sequence is TGTGCCAGCACCATCCAGGGCCTCGGGGAGCCCCAGCATTTT. It yields the protein CASTIQGLGEPQHF.

The rearrangement links TRBV27 to TRBJ2-1, with unresolved D. CDR3 length: 13 amino acids. Germline V gene sequence: CDR1 MNHEY, CDR2 SMNVEV (reference sequence). V gave up 2 bases and J gave up 6 bases, with 8 bases separating them. The CDR3 nucleotides are TGTGCCAGCAGTTTAGTCCAAGGCAATGAGCAGTTCTTC. Its protein product is CASSLVQGNEQFF.

The chain links TRBV6-2 or TRBV6-3 to TRBJ2-1; D not resolved. In germline, CDR1 is MNHEY, CDR2 SVGEGT. V was clipped by 8 bases and J by 4 bases, with 18 bases between them. This CDR3 is built from 15 residues. The CDR3 DNA reads as TGTGCCAGCTCTTTTGAACCCGCCTCTTACAATGAGCAGTTCTTC. Amino acids: CASSFEPASYNEQFF.

A few counts support this clonotype. The chain joins TRBV20-1 to TRBJ2-2, with 8 bases identical to TRBD2. The germline CDR1 and CDR2 sequences are DFQATT and SNEGSKA (reference sequence). The CDR3 has 13 residues. V shed 3 bases and J 4 bases; nucleotides not matched to a gene: 1. CDR3 sequence (DNA): TGCAGTGCTAGTCTAGCGGGCACCGGGGAGCTGTTTTTT. This encodes CSASLAGTGELFF.

The chain uses TRBV6-5 and TRBJ2-2; D is perhaps TRBD1 or TRBD2 (5 bases each). Per the germline V gene, CDR1 is MNHEY and CDR2 is SVGAGI. V lost 2 bases and J lost 3, with 10 bases in between. This CDR3 comprises 15 residues. CDR3 nucleotides: TGTGCCAGCAGTTACGGGGGAGCGCACACCGGGGAGCTGTTTTTT. The encoded protein is CASSYGGAHTGELFF.